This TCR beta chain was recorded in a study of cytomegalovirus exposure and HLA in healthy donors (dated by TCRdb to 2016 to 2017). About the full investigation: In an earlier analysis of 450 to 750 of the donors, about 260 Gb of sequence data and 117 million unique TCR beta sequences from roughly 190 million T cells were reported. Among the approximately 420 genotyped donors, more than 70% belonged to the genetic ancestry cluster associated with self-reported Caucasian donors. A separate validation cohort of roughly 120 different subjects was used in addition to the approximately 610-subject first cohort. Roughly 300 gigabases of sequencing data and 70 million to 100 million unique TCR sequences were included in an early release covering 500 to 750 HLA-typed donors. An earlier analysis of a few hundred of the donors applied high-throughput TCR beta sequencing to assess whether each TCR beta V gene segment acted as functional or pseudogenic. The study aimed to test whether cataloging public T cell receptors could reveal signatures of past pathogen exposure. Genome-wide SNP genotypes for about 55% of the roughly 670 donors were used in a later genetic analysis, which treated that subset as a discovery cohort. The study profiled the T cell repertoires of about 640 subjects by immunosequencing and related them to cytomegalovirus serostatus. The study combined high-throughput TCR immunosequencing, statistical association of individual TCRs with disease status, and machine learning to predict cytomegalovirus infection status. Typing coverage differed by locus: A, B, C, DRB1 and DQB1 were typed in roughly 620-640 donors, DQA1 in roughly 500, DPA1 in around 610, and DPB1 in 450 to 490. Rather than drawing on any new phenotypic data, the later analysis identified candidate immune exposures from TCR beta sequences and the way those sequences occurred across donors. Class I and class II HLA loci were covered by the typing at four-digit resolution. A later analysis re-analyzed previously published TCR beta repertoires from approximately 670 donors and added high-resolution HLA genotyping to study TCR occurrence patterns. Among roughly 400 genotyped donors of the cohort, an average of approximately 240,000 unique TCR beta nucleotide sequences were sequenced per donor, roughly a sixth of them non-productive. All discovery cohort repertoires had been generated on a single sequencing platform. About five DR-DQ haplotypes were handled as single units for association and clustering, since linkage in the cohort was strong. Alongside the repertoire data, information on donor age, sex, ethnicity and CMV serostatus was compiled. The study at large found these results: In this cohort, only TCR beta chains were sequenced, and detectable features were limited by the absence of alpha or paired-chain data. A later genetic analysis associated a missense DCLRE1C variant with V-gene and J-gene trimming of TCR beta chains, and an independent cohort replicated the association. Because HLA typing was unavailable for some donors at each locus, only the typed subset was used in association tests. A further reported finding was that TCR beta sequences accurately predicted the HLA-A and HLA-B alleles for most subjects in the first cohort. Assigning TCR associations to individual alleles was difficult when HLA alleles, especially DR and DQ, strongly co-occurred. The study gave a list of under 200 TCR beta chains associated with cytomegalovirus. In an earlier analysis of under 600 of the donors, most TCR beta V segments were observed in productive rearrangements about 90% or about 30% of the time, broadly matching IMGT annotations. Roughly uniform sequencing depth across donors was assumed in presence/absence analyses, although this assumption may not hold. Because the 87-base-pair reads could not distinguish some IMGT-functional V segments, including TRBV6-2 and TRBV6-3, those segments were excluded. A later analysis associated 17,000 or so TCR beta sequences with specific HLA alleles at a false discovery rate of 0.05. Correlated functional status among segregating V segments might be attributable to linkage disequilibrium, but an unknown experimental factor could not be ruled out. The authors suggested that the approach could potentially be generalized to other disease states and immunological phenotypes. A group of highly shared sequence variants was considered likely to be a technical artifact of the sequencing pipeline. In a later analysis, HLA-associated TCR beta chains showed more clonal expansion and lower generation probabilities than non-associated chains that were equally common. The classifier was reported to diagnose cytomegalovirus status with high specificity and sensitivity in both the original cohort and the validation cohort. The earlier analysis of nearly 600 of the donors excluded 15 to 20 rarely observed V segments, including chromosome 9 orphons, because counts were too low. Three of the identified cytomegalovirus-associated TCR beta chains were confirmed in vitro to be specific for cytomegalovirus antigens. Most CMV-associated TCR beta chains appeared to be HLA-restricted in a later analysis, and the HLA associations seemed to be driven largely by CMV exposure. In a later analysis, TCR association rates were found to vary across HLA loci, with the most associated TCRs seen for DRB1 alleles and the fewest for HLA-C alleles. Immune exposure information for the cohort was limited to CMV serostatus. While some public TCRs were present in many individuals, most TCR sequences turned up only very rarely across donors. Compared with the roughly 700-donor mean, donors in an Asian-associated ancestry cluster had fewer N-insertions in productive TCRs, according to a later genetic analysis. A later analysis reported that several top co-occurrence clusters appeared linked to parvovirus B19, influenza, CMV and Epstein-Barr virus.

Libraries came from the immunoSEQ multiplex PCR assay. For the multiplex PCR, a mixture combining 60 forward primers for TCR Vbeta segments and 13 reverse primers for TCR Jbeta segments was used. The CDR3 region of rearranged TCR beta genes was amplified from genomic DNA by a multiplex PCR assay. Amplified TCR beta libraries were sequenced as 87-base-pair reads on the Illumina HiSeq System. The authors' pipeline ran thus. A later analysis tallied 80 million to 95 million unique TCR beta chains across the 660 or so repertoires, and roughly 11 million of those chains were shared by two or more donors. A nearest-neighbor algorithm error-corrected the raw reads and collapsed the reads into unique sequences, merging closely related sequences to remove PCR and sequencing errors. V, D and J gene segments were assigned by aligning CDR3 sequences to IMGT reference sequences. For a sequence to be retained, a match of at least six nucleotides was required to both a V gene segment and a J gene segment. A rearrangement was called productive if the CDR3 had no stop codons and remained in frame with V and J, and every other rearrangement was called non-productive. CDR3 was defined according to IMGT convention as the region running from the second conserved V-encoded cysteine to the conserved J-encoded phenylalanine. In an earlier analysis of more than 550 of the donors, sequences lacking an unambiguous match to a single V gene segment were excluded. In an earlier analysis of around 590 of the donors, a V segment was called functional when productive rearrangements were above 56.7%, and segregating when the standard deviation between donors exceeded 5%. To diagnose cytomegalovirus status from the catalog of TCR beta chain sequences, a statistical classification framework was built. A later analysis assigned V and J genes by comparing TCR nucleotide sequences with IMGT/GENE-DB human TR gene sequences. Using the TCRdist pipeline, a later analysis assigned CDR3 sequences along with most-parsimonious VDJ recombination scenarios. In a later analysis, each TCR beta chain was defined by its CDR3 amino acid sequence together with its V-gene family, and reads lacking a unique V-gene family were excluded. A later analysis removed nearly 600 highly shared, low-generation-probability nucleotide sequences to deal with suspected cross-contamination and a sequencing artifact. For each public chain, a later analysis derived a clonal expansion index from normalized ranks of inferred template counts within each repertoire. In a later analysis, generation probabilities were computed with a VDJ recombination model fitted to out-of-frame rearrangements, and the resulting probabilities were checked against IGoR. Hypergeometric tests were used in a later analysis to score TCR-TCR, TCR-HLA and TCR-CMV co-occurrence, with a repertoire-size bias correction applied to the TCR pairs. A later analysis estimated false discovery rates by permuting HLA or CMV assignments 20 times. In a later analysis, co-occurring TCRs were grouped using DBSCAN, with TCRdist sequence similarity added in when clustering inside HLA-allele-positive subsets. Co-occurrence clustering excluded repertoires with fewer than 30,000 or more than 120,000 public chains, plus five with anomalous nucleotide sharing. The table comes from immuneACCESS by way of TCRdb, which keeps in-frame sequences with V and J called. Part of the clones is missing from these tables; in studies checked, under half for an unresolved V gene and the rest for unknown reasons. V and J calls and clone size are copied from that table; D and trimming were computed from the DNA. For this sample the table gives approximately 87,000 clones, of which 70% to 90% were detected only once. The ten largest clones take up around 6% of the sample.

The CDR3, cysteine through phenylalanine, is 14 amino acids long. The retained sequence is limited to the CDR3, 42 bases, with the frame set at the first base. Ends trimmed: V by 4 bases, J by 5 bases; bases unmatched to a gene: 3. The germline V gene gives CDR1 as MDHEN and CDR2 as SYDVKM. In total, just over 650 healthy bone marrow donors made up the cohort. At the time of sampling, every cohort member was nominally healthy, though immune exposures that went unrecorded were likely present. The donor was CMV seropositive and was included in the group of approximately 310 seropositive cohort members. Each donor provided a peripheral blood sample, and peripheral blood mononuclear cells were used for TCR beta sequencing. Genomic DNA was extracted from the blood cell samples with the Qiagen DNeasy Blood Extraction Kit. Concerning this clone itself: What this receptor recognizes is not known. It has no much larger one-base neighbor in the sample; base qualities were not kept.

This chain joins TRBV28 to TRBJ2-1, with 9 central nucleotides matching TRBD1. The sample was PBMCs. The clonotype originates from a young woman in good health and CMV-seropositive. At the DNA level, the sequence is TGTGCCAGCAGTTCGGGACAGGGTAACAATGAGCAGTTCTTC. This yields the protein CASSSGQGNNEQFF.